Listed here is a single T cell receptor (beta chain). Relative to the germline gene, one junction end is altered; a read error may explain this. The table came from immunoSEQ multiplex PCR; TCRdb's copy has only in-frame clones and leaves some out. The repertoire consists of about 360,000 clones, with about nine tenths occurring once and the leading ten covering roughly 0.82%. These data come from a study of cytomegalovirus exposure and HLA in healthy donors. This TCR was sampled from a woman aged 18-35 years in good health and CMV-seronegative. The source material was PBMCs.

CDR3 nucleotide sequence: TGTGCCTGCAGGGGCCGGGAAACTTATTCACCCCTCCACTTT. Residues: CACRGRETYSPLHF. J is TRBJ1-6 and V is TRBV28, with a weak D call TRBD1 (6 bases). The germline V gene has CDR1 MDHEN and CDR2 SYDVKM. This CDR3 has 14 residues.